This T cell receptor (beta chain) was sequenced for a study of shared clonotypes between healthy human individuals. Using immunoSEQ multiplex PCR, the repertoire was profiled, and TCRdb retains in-frame clones only, with some absent. The table lists about 2 million clones, about 95% of them singletons. The naive CD8 fraction comprised CD45RO-negative cells positively selected for CCR7 and excluded terminally differentiated effector memory CD45RA+ cells. CDR3 length: 14 amino acids. CDR1 and CDR2 from the germline V gene are MNHEY and SVGAGI. Trimming pared 2 bases from V and 2 bases from J, leaving 9 bases between.

Sequenced sample: naive CD8+ T cells sorted from blood. The chain carries TRBV6-5 and TRBJ2-5; D unclear. This TCR came from a man between 18 and 29 years old in good health. Written as DNA, the CDR3 is TGTGCCAGCAGTTACATTGGGGTACAAGAGACCCAGTACTTC. The encoded protein is CASSYIGVQETQYF.